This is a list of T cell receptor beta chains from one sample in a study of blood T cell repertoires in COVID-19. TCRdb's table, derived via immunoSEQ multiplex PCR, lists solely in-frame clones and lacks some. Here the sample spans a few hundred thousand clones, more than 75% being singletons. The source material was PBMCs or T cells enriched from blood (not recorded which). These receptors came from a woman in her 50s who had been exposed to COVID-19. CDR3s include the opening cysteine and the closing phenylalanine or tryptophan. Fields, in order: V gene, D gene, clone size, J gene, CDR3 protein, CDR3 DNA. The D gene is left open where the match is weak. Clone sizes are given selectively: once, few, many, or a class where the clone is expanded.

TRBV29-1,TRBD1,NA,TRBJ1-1,CSVVRGRTEAFF,TGCAGCGTTGTCAGGGGGAGGACTGAAGCTTTCTTT
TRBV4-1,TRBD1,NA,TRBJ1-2,CASSRTGGFSYGYTF,TGCGCCTCCAGTCGGACAGGGGGCTTTAGCTATGGCTACACCTTC
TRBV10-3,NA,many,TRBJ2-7,CAISDATGGPSYEQYF,TGTGCCATCAGTGACGCGACGGGGGGCCCCTCCTACGAGCAGTACTTC
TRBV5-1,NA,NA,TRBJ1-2,CASSLGRQVYGYTF,TGCGCCAGCAGCTTGGGTAGACAAGTCTATGGCTACACCTTC
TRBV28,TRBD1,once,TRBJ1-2,CASSLTGGPQGYTF,TGTGCCAGCAGTTTGACAGGGGGCCCACAGGGCTACACCTTC
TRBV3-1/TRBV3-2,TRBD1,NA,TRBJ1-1,CASSPFFQGDTEAFF,TGTGCCAGCAGCCCGTTTTTCCAGGGGGACACTGAAGCTTTCTTT
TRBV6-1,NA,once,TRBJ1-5,CASSEGGWNGQPQHF,TGTGCCAGCAGTGAAGGGGGCTGGAATGGTCAGCCCCAGCATTTT
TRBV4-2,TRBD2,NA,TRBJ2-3,CASSQDPTGGGPDTQYF,TGTGCCAGCAGCCAAGATCCCACCGGGGGAGGGCCAGATACGCAGTATTTT
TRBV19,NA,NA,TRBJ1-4,CASSIAGRVGEKLFF,TGTGCCAGTAGTATAGCAGGCAGGGTAGGGGAAAAACTGTTTTTT
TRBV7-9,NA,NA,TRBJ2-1,CASSFRGLSYNEQFF,TGTGCCAGCAGCTTCAGGGGTCTGTCCTACAATGAGCAGTTCTTC
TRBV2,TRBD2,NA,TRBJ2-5,CASSLLADQETQYF,TGTGCCAGCAGTCTACTAGCGGACCAAGAGACCCAGTACTTC
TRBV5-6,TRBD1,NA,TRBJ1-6,CASSLGAGTVGSSPLHF,TGTGCCAGCAGCTTGGGTGCCGGGACAGTAGGCTCGTCACCCCTCCACTTT
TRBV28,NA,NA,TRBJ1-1,CAIAGNMNTEAFF,TGTGCCATCGCCGGGAATATGAACACTGAAGCTTTCTTT
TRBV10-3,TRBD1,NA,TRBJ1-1,CAISEPTGLAEAFF,TGTGCCATCAGTGAACCGACAGGGTTGGCTGAAGCTTTCTTT
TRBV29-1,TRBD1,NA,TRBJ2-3,CSVGQTGGLNTQYF,TGCAGCGTAGGTCAGACAGGGGGCTTGAATACGCAGTATTTT
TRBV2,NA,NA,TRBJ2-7,CASSTSSSSTYEQYF,TGTGCCAGCAGTACCTCTAGCAGTTCCACCTACGAGCAGTACTTC
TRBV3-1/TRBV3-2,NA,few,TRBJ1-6,CASSQAGSPLHF,TGTGCCAGCAGCCAAGCGGGGTCACCCCTCCACTTT
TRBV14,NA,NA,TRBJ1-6,CASSQDLRSPLHF,TGTGCCAGCAGCCAAGATCTTAGATCACCCCTCCACTTT
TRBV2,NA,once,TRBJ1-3,CASRALSGNTIYF,TGTGCCAGCAGGGCCCTCTCTGGAAACACCATATATTTT
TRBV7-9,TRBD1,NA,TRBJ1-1,CASSLEQGAAFF,TGTGCCAGCAGCTTAGAACAGGGGGCGGCTTTCTTT
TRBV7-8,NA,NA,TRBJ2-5,CASSLGGRETQYF,TGTGCCAGCAGCTTAGGGGGCCGGGAGACCCAGTACTTC
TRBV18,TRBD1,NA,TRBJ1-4,CASSLRQGNEKLFF,TGTGCCAGCTCCCTACGACAGGGAAATGAAAAACTGTTTTTT
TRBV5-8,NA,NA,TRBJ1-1,CASSFGRALEAFF,TGTGCCAGCAGCTTTGGGAGGGCCCTTGAAGCTTTCTTT
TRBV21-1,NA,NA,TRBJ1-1,CASSVGGREITEAFF,TGTGCCAGCAGCGTTGGTGGGCGGGAAATAACTGAAGCTTTCTTT
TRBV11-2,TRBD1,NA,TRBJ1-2,CASSPQTGALFNYGYTF,TGTGCCAGCAGCCCGCAGACAGGGGCGTTATTTAACTATGGCTACACCTTC
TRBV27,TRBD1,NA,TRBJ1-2,CASSRTGANYGYTF,TGTGCCAGCAGTCGTACAGGGGCGAACTATGGCTACACCTTC
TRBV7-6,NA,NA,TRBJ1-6,CASSLGGLNNSPLHF,TGTGCCAGCAGCTTGGGGGGGCTAAATAATTCACCCCTCCACTTT
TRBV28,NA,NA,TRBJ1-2,CASSPTVPWGYTF,TGTGCCAGCAGCCCCACTGTCCCCTGGGGCTACACCTTC
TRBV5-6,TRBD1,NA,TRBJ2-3,CASSPGQTTDTQYF,TGTGCCAGCAGCCCGGGACAGACCACAGATACGCAGTATTTT
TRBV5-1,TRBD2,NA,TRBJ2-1,CASSFSGGSNEQFF,TGCGCCAGCAGCTTCAGCGGGGGTAGCAATGAGCAGTTCTTC
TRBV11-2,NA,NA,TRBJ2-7,CASSPTQRWSYEQYF,TGTGCCAGCAGCCCCACTCAGAGGTGGTCCTACGAGCAGTACTTC
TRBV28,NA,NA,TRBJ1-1,CASSSPQPGGVTEAFF,TGTGCCAGCAGCTCACCGCAGCCCGGAGGGGTCACTGAAGCTTTCTTT
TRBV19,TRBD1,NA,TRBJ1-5,CASSLTGFGQPQHF,TGTGCCAGTAGCCTGACAGGGTTTGGCCAGCCCCAGCATTTT
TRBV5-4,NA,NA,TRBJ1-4,CASSLGGPFSEKLFF,TGTGCCAGCAGCTTGGGGGGCCCGTTCTCCGAAAAACTGTTTTTT
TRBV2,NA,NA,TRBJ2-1,CASNPGDSFYNEQFF,TGTGCCAGCAACCCGGGGGACTCTTTTTACAATGAGCAGTTCTTC
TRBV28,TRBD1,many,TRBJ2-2,CASSLRTGGQHRELFF,TGTGCCAGCAGTTTAAGGACAGGGGGTCAACACCGGGAGCTGTTTTTT
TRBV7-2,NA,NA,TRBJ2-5,CASSSLLGDGTQYF,TGTGCCAGCAGCTCCCTTCTGGGCGATGGGACCCAGTACTTC
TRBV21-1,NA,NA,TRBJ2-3,CASSKAQGQGGTNTQYF,TGTGCCAGCAGCAAAGCCCAGGGACAGGGTGGGACAAATACGCAGTATTTT
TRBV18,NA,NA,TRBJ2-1,CASSRALADYNEQFF,TGTGCCAGCTCACGGGCACTAGCCGATTACAATGAGCAGTTCTTC
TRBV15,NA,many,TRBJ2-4,CATSRISGPGGGEDIQYF,TGTGCCACCAGCAGAATCAGCGGTCCGGGCGGCGGTGAGGACATTCAGTACTTC
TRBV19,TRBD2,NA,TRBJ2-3,CASSMGGLAGDTQYF,TGTGCCAGTAGTATGGGAGGGCTAGCGGGAGATACGCAGTATTTT
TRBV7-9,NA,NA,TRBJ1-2,CASSLAAGNGYTF,TGTGCCAGCAGCTTAGCTGCAGGGAATGGCTACACCTTC
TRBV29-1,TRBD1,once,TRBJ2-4,CSVDAGHRGSNIQYF,TGCAGCGTTGATGCCGGGCACAGGGGTTCTAACATTCAGTACTTC